This TCR beta chain was recorded in a study of T cells after yellow fever vaccination. The CDR3 is 15 amino acids. Per the germline V gene, CDR1 is SGHTA and CDR2 is FQGNSA. V lost 7 bases to trimming and J lost 0 bases; unmatched junction nucleotides: 7. This clonotype was seen only a few times. Each CDR3 protein gets one entry after TCRdb re-called the 5' RACE reads with MiXCR. The profile shows some 670,000 distinct CDR3 sequences, 12% of them singletons. This chain uses TRBV7-2 with TRBJ2-3; 7 bases line up with TRBD1. Sequencing was performed on PBMCs, taken on the day of the yellow fever booster vaccination. The sequence was collected from a man aged 25-45 years who received the YFV17D yellow fever vaccine. The CDR3 DNA follows: TGTGCCAGCACCCAAGAGGGGGCTAGCACAGATACGCAGTATTTT. Residues: CASTQEGASTDTQYF.